This T cell receptor (beta chain) was sequenced during a study of cytomegalovirus exposure and HLA in healthy donors. CDR1 and CDR2 from the germline V gene are LNHDA and SQIVND (reference sequence). The CDR3 has 17 residues. J lost 2 bases, V lost 1 base, and 6 bases had no gene match. Worth noting for this clone: The antigen is undetermined.

Study conclusions and caveats: Sequencing likely generated an artifact that appeared as a cluster of highly shared sequence variants. Common viral pathogens (according to a later analysis) appeared linked to several of the most significant clusters.

This PCR relied on a set of 60 Vbeta primers and 13 Jbeta primers. Some clones are missing from TCRdb's copy, which holds only in-frame ones; the method was immunoSEQ multiplex PCR. Across about 32,000 clones, the top ten clones capture approximately 4.8% of the sample. The receptor comes from a female donor in good health and CMV-seronegative. The V call is TRBV19, the J call TRBJ1-5, with 9 bases identical to TRBD1. The sequenced sample consisted of PBMCs. In DNA form, the CDR3 reads TGTGCCAGTAGTATAGTCGGGACAGGGATGGGCAATCAGCCCCAGCATTTT. Translation: CASSIVGTGMGNQPQHF.